A selection of T cell receptor beta chains follows, all from one sample in a study of human T cells and chemical hapten exposure. TCRdb itself ran the RACE reads through MiXCR, one entry per CDR3 protein. This table has about 160,000 distinct CDR3 sequences, 25% to 30% appearing once. Sequenced here: whole blood, sampled in connection with sensitization to the hapten diphenylcyclopropenone (DPC). Receptors were obtained from a woman in her late teens or twenties with alopecia areata. Some clones in this sample may be carry-over from other donors' samples. Each CDR3 is given with its conserved first and last residue. D genes are given only for firm matches. The size field is filled for only some rows; it gives once, few, many or a size class.

CDR3 protein	CDR3 DNA	CDR3 length	clone size	D gene	V gene	J gene
CASSQEGTRTTNEQFF	TGCGCCAGCAGCCAAGAAGGTACTAGGACTACGAATGAGCAGTTCTTC	16	NA	NA	TRBV4-1	TRBJ2-1
CASSIGGNYNEQFF	TGTGCCAGCAGTATCGGAGGGAACTACAATGAGCAGTTCTTC	14	few	NA	TRBV25-1	TRBJ2-1
CASSRRDNEQFF	TGTGCCAGCAGCCGAAGGGACAATGAGCAGTTCTTC	12	few	NA	TRBV6-5	TRBJ2-1
CASSLDGQPNTEAFF	TGCGCCAGCAGCTTGGATGGGCAACCGAACACTGAAGCTTTCTTT	15	NA	NA	TRBV5-1	TRBJ1-1
CASTSGLAGEAELFF	TGTGCCAGCACCTCCGGACTAGCGGGAGAGGCGGAGCTGTTTTTT	15	NA	TRBD2	TRBV7-2	TRBJ2-2
CASSQGSYSNQPQHF	TGTGCCAGCAGCCAAGGCAGCTATAGCAATCAGCCCCAGCATTTT	15	many	NA	TRBV3-1	TRBJ1-5
CAISVGNTEAFF	TGTGCCATCAGTGTAGGGAACACTGAAGCTTTCTTT	12	few	NA	TRBV10-3	TRBJ1-1
CASSLTETGYTF	TGCGCCAGCAGCTTGACTGAGACCGGCTACACCTTC	12	few	NA	TRBV5-1	TRBJ1-2
CASRPLTGGAGYTF	TGTGCCAGCAGACCCCTCACAGGGGGAGCCGGCTACACCTTC	14	NA	TRBD1	TRBV7-2	TRBJ1-2
CASSSRQISYEQYF	TGTGCCAGCAGCTCCCGACAGATCTCCTACGAGCAGTACTTC	14	once	NA	TRBV7-2	TRBJ2-7
CASSLGPLTEAFF	TGCGCCAGCAGCTTGGGTCCGTTGACTGAAGCTTTCTTT	13	NA	NA	TRBV5-1	TRBJ1-1
CASITSDREWDGYTF	TGTGCCAGCATAACTAGTGACAGGGAGTGGGATGGCTACACCTTC	15	few	TRBD1	TRBV7-9	TRBJ1-2
CASSQVEGTREAFF	TGTGCCAGCAGCCAAGTTGAAGGGACAAGGGAAGCTTTCTTT	14	NA	NA	TRBV4-2	TRBJ1-1
CASSPRTNGPEAFF	TGTGCCAGCAGTCCTCGGACTAATGGCCCTGAAGCTTTCTTT	14	few	NA	TRBV12-3/TRBV12-4	TRBJ1-1
CSVDRVLNYGYTF	TGCAGTGTCGACAGGGTTCTGAACTATGGCTACACCTTC	13	few	TRBD1	TRBV20-1	TRBJ1-2
CASSPGVGSGNIWNEQFF	TGTGCCAGCAGCCCGGGCGTGGGGAGCGGGAATATATGGAATGAGCAGTTCTTC	18	few	TRBD2	TRBV7-3	TRBJ2-1
CASSQFTSLGEQYF	TGCGCCAGCAGCCAATTTACTAGTTTGGGTGAGCAGTACTTC	14	few	NA	TRBV4-1	TRBJ2-7
CASEGGTSANTGELFF	TGTGCCTCGGAAGGGGGGACATCCGCGAACACCGGGGAGCTGTTTTTT	16	once	NA	TRBV30	TRBJ2-2
CAVGEAFF	TGTGCCGTGGGGGAAGCTTTCTTT	8	few	NA	TRBV7-8	TRBJ1-1
CASSLGDRIQETQYF	TGTGCCAGCAGCTTAGGGGACAGAATCCAAGAGACCCAGTACTTC	15	NA	TRBD1	TRBV7-9	TRBJ2-5
CASSPERRGYEQYF	TGCGCCAGCAGCCCCGAGCGTAGAGGGTACGAGCAGTACTTC	14	NA	NA	TRBV5-1	TRBJ2-7
CSVIWLTDTQYF	TGCAGCGTGATCTGGCTCACAGATACGCAGTATTTT	12	NA	NA	TRBV29-1	TRBJ2-3
CASSSSGATGELFF	TGTGCCAGCAGCTCATCCGGTGCCACCGGGGAGCTGTTTTTT	14	few	NA	TRBV9	TRBJ2-2
CSAARTGGSATNEKLFF	TGCAGTGCGGCAAGGACAGGGGGGTCTGCAACTAATGAAAAACTGTTTTTT	17	NA	TRBD1	TRBV20-1	TRBJ1-4
CASSLRGGNEKLFF	TGCGCCAGCAGCTTGAGAGGGGGAAATGAAAAACTGTTTTTT	14	NA	NA	TRBV5-1	TRBJ1-4
CAAGGLEQYF	TGTGCCGCTGGGGGATTGGAGCAGTACTTC	10	few	NA	TRBV10-3	TRBJ2-7
CSVGLANTEAFF	TGCAGCGTCGGACTAGCGAACACTGAAGCTTTCTTT	12	few	NA	TRBV29-1	TRBJ1-1
CASSVAAKKSPLHF	TGTGCCAGCAGTGTTGCAGCAAAGAAGTCACCCCTCCACTTT	14	few	NA	TRBV2	TRBJ1-6
CSVKVSDTQYF	TGCAGCGTTAAAGTCTCAGATACGCAGTATTTT	11	NA	NA	TRBV29-1	TRBJ2-3
CASSQGLAGVVGELFF	TGCGCCAGCAGCCAAGGACTAGCGGGAGTGGTCGGGGAGCTGTTTTTT	16	NA	TRBD2	TRBV4-1	TRBJ2-2
CASTLGPVDNNEKLFF	TGTGCCAGCACCTTAGGACCGGTTGACAATAATGAAAAACTGTTTTTT	16	many	NA	TRBV11-2	TRBJ1-4
CASSEGGDRTDTQYF	TGTGCCAGCAGTGAAGGGGGCGATCGCACAGATACGCAGTATTTT	15	once	NA	TRBV2	TRBJ2-3
CASSLTWNTGELFF	TGTGCCAGCAGCTTAACATGGAACACCGGGGAGCTGTTTTTT	14	few	NA	TRBV7-3	TRBJ2-2
CSDGSGHGGYTF	TGCAGTGATGGGTCTGGCCACGGTGGCTACACCTTC	12	NA	NA	TRBV20-1	TRBJ1-2
CASSPGLGAYNEQFF	TGTGCCAGCAGCCCAGGACTAGGAGCCTACAATGAGCAGTTCTTC	15	NA	TRBD2	TRBV7-2	TRBJ2-1
CASLSGGATNEKLFF	TGTGCCAGCCTCTCCGGGGGGGCAACTAATGAAAAACTGTTTTTT	15	many	NA	TRBV28	TRBJ1-4
CASSYLGEGEQFF	TGTGCCAGCAGTTACTTAGGGGAGGGTGAGCAGTTCTTC	13	NA	TRBD2	TRBV7-9	TRBJ2-1
CASSHTTSGAYEQYF	TGTGCCAGCAGCCACACGACTAGCGGGGCCTACGAGCAGTACTTC	15	few	TRBD2	TRBV3-1	TRBJ2-7
CATSLPGDWTEAFF	TGTGCCACCAGCCTTCCCGGGGATTGGACTGAAGCTTTCTTT	14	few	NA	TRBV15	TRBJ1-1
CASSQDRARVYEQYF	TGCGCCAGCAGCCAAGATCGTGCCAGAGTCTACGAGCAGTACTTC	15	NA	NA	TRBV4-3	TRBJ2-7
CASSQDLSYWALDGYTF	TGCGCCAGCAGCCAGGATTTGAGTTATTGGGCCCTTGATGGCTACACCTTC	17	NA	NA	TRBV4-1	TRBJ1-2